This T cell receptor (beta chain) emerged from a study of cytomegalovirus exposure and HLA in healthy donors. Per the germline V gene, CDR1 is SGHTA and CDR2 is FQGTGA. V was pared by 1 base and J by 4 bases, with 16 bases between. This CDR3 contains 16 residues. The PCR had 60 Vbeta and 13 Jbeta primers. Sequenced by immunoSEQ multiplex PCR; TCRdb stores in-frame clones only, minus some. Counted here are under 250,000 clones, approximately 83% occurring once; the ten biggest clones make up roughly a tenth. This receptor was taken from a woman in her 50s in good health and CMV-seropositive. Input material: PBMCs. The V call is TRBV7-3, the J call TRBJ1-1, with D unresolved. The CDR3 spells CASSLNPGSSTTEAFF. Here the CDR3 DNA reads TGTGCCAGCAGCTTAAATCCGGGTTCTAGTACCACTGAAGCTTTCTTT. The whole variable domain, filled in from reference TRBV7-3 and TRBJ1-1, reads GAGVSQTPSNKVTEKGKYVELRCDPISGHTALYWYRQSLGQGPEFLIYFQGTGAADDSGLPNDRFFAVRPEGSVSTLKIQRTERGDSAVYLCASSLNPGSSTTEAFFGQGTRLTVV.